What follows are 16 T cell receptor beta chains derived from one specimen sequenced in a study of long-term antiretroviral therapy in people with HIV. immunoSEQ v3.0 was run at survey level. Data came from immunoSEQ multiplex PCR; TCRdb stores just in-frame clones and leaves some out. The sample has around 20,000 clones, 76% seen once. Material: unsorted PBMCs, obtained 0.5 years before starting antiretroviral therapy. The source of these receptors is a man aged 18 to 30 with HIV.

Comments on this clone: Other DNA sequences from this sample encode an identical CDR3 as well. The chain couples TRBV6-1 to TRBJ2-7, with 9 bases matching TRBD1. Germline lookup yields CDR1 MNHNS and CDR2 SASEGT. CDR3 length equals 13 residues. The V gene end was trimmed by 6 bases and the J gene end by 5 bases; junction bases not matched to a gene: 5. The CDR3 DNA follows: TGTGCCAGCAGATCGGACAGGGGTCACGAGCAGTACTTC. Protein product: CASRSDRGHEQYF.

This chain uses TRBV29-1 with TRBJ2-2; tentative D call: TRBD1 (6 bases). The CDR3 is 16 residues long. Germline lookup yields CDR1 SQVTM and CDR2 ANQGSEA. V was shortened by 0 bases and J by 6 bases, with 17 bases between the two germline ends. The CDR3 loop reads CSVEDPAGVGPGELFF. The CDR3 DNA sequence: TGCAGCGTTGAAGATCCCGCAGGGGTTGGTCCCGGGGAGCTGTTTTTT.

V gene TRBV6-1 combines with J gene TRBJ1-2, with a tentative D call TRBD1 (5 bases). The CDR3 covers 16 residues. V was cut by 3 bases and J by 7 bases, with 21 bases left in between. Germline lookup yields CDR1 MNHNS and CDR2 SASEGT. CDR3 sequence: CASSERPDSKVSGYTF. The CDR3 region has the DNA TGTGCCAGCAGTGAGAGACCAGACAGTAAGGTAAGTGGCTACACCTTC.

The V call is TRBV5-6, the J call TRBJ1-2, with D tentatively TRBD1 (6 bases). The CDR3 loop spans 14 amino acids. CDR1 and CDR2 (germline): SGHDT, YYEEEE. V lost 4 bases and J 6 bases, leaving 16 bases between the germline ends. The CDR3 DNA is TGTGCCAGCAGCAAGGACAGTATTGCGAATGGCTACACCTTC. Translating it yields CASSKDSIANGYTF.

This clone has only a few counts. The DNA for the CDR3 is TGTGCCAGCAGTGACAGGGGGTTCGGCACTGAAGCTTTCTTT. Amino acids: CASSDRGFGTEAFF. V is TRBV6-4 and J is TRBJ1-1, with a weak D call TRBD1 (6 bases). Trimming pared 2 bases from V and 4 bases from J, leaving 11 bases between. Germline loops: CDR1 MRHNA, CDR2 SNTAGT. This CDR3 comprises 14 residues.

The chain couples TRBV7-9 to TRBJ2-1; 10 positions agree with TRBD2. CDR1 and CDR2 (germline): SEHNR, FQNEAQ (reference sequence). V shed 1 base and J 7 bases; nucleotides not matched to a gene: 4. This CDR3 has 15 residues. In DNA form, the CDR3 reads TGTGCCAGCAGCTTAGGAGCGGGAGGGCCAAATGAGCAGTTCTTC. Encoded protein: CASSLGAGGPNEQFF.

The rearrangement joins TRBV19 to TRBJ1-5; D is undetermined. Germline CDR1 LNHDA, CDR2 SQIVND (reference sequence). V lost 0 bases to trimming and J lost 0 bases, with 12 bases between them. The CDR3 has 17 amino acids. The CDR3 loop is CASSIDHSTLSNQPQHF. The CDR3 DNA sequence: TGTGCCAGTAGTATAGATCATAGCACCCTTAGCAATCAGCCCCAGCATTTT.

This chain connects TRBV25-1 to TRBJ2-1; D is uncertain. V shed 5 bases and J shed 10 bases, with 12 bases lying between them. Germline assignment: CDR1 MGHDK and CDR2 SYGVNS. This CDR3 region has 12 residues. CDR3 in DNA: TGTGCCAGCAGTCCCGAGGCCCGGGAGCAGTTCTTC. This codes for CASSPEAREQFF. Filled out from reference TRBV25-1 and TRBJ2-1, the complete variable domain reads EADIYQTPRYLVIGTGKKITLECSQTMGHDKMYWYQQDPGMELHLIHYSYGVNSTEKGDLSSESTVSRIRTEHFPLTLESARPSHTSQYLCASSPEAREQFFGPGTRLTVL.

This rearrangement joins TRBV18 to TRBJ2-7, with 13 bases aligning to TRBD2. This CDR3 has 16 residues. Germline assignment: CDR1 KGHSH and CDR2 LQKENI. V lost 0 bases to trimming and J lost 7 bases; unmatched junction nucleotides: 6. DNA of the CDR3: TGTGCCAGCTCACCACCGGGACTAGCGGGAAACGATGAGCAGTACTTC. Its translation is CASSPPGLAGNDEQYF.

The rearrangement joins TRBV7-9 to TRBJ1-4, with a possible D match to TRBD1 (5 bases). Deletions cut 5 bases from V and 5 bases from J, with 24 bases between. The CDR3 has 18 amino acids. Germline assignment: CDR1 SEHNR and CDR2 FQNEAQ (reference sequence). Here the CDR3 DNA reads TGTGCCAGCAGCCCTGACCGAGGGACCGCCATGGGGAATGAAAAACTGTTTTTT. It translates to CASSPDRGTAMGNEKLFF.

The chain has TRBV4-3 and TRBJ1-2; perhaps TRBD1 as D (5 bases). Germline CDR1 and CDR2: LGHNA and YSLEER. The CDR3 loop spans 15 amino acids. V was pared by 0 bases and J by 4 bases, with 12 bases between. Here the CDR3 DNA reads TGCGCCAGCAGCCAAGATTTGTCAGGGACCTATGGCTACACCTTC. It encodes CASSQDLSGTYGYTF.

The rearrangement uses TRBV10-2 and TRBJ1-1, with TRBD1 matching 8 bases. J gave up 5 bases and V 4 bases, and 12 bases lay outside the gene matches. CDR3 length equals 16 residues. Germline CDR1 reads WSHSY; CDR2 reads SAAADI. This CDR3 reads CASSGPPGQGGTEAFF. The CDR3 nucleotides are TGCGCCAGCAGTGGCCCTCCCGGACAGGGAGGGACTGAAGCTTTCTTT.

The CDR3 loop reads CASSASRGYTEAFF. The CDR3 nucleotides are TGTGCCAGCAGTGCTAGCAGGGGGTACACTGAAGCTTTCTTT. V and J are TRBV6-5 and TRBJ1-1; TRBD1 aligns across 7 bases. The CDR3 has 14 residues. Germline V gene lookup returns CDR1 MNHEY and CDR2 SVGAGI. Trimming at V came to 5 bases and at J to 3 bases, leaving 6 bases not matched to a gene.

The chain links TRBV7-9 to TRBJ1-3; 7 positions match TRBD1. The V segment lost 4 bases and the J segment 0 bases; nucleotides outside the gene matches: 6. This CDR3 contains 16 residues. Germline V gene data show CDR1 as SEHNR and CDR2 as FQNEAQ (reference sequence). The CDR3 DNA reads TGTGCCAGCAGCTCGATTGACAGGGCCTCTGGAAACACCATATATTTT. This encodes CASSSIDRASGNTIYF. Combining the CDR3 with reference TRBV7-9 and TRBJ1-3 gives the whole variable domain DTGVSQNPRHKITKRGQNVTFRCDPISEHNRLYWYRQTLGQGPEFLTYFQNEAQLEKSRLLSDRFSAERPKGSFSTLEIQRTEQGDSAMYLCASSSIDRASGNTIYFGEGSWLTVV.

The chain is built from TRBV2 and TRBJ1-2, with D maybe TRBD1 (6 bases). This CDR3 region has 15 residues. Germline-derived CDR1 and CDR2 are SNHLY and FYNNEI. V was cut by 6 bases and J by 8 bases, with 22 bases left in between. The CDR3 region has the DNA TGTGCCAGCAGCTTAGGGGGGGCGCGAATAGAAGGCTACACCTTC. Amino acid sequence: CASSLGGARIEGYTF.

This clone was picked up a small number of times. The chain carries TRBV27 and TRBJ2-7; 8 bases are shared with TRBD1. CDR3 length equals 13 residues. Germline CDR1 and CDR2: MNHEY and SMNVEV (reference sequence). V lost 5 bases and J lost 4; bases outside the gene matches: 4. This CDR3 is CASSLRTGYEQYF. DNA for the CDR3: TGTGCCAGCAGTCTTAGGACAGGGTACGAGCAGTACTTC.